Presented here are 18 T cell receptor beta chains from one specimen sequenced in a study of regulatory T cells in long-lasting Graves disease. Construction of the TCR beta libraries employed iRepertoire HTBI primers in conjunction with Arm-PCR of CDR3 regions. TCRdb re-analysed the multiplex PCR reads in MiXCR, keeping a single row per CDR3 protein. The sample has roughly 420,000 distinct CDR3 sequences; around a sixth are singletons. As to time point: newly diagnosed GD, antithyroid drugs for less than 3 months. Extracted RNA from PBMCs served as the source of the TCR library. This specimen consisted of peripheral blood mononuclear cells (PBMCs), obtained at new diagnosis, from a patient treated with antithyroid drugs. Source of these receptors: a female donor with Graves disease.

This clonotype was seen repeatedly, ten times or more. V and J are TRBV5-4 and TRBJ1-1; tentative D call: TRBD1 (5 bases). There are 18 residues in the CDR3. CDR1 SGHNT and CDR2 YYREEE come from the germline V gene (reference sequence). V gave up 2 bases and J gave up 1 base, with 21 bases separating them. The CDR3 DNA reads as TGTGCCAGCAGCTTACCGCGCGTCGGGCGGGGACCGAACACTGAAGCTTTCTTT. As protein: CASSLPRVGRGPNTEAFF.

The rearrangement links TRBV19 to TRBJ1-2; D not certain. Germline V gene data show CDR1 as LNHDA and CDR2 as SQIVND (reference sequence). The ends were cut back, 5 bases at V and 1 base at J, with 17 bases in the middle. CDR3 length: 16 residues. CDR3: CASSDLPRGSNYGYTF. CDR3 coding DNA: TGTGCCAGTAGTGACCTCCCCCGGGGAAGTAACTATGGCTACACCTTC.

The chain is built from TRBV12-5 and TRBJ2-1, with TRBD2 matching over 10 bases. This CDR3 comprises 17 residues. V gave up 4 bases and J gave up 5 bases; unmatched junction bases: 11. Germline lookup yields CDR1 LGHNT and CDR2 FRNRAP. The CDR3 is CASGWGGLATTHNEQFF. CDR3 in DNA: TGTGCTAGTGGTTGGGGGGGACTAGCGACCACGCACAATGAGCAGTTCTTC.

In this sample, this clonotype turned up many times. The chain joins TRBV7-9 to TRBJ1-1; no definite D call. The CDR3 contains 14 residues. CDR1 and CDR2 from the germline V gene are SEHNR and FQNEAQ (reference sequence). Trimming took 5 bases from V and 7 from J, leaving 17 bases between them. CDR3 in amino acids: CASSPGLGKGEAFF. CDR3 DNA: TGTGCCAGCAGCCCGGGTCTGGGGAAAGGTGAAGCTTTCTTT.

The chain recombines TRBV30 with TRBJ2-1; D might be TRBD2 (7 bases). The CDR3 runs 16 residues. V gave up 6 bases and J gave up 6 bases, with 24 bases separating them. Germline-derived CDR1 and CDR2 are GTSNPN and SVGIG (reference sequence). CDR3 loop: CACWEGRGRSGNEQFF. CDR3 sequence (DNA): TGTGCCTGTTGGGAGGGACGGGGGCGGTCGGGCAATGAGCAGTTCTTC.

This clonotype was seen a few times. The V and J genes are TRBV18 and TRBJ2-7; no firm D call. This CDR3 has 16 amino acids. CDR1 is KGHSH and CDR2 is LQKENI in the germline V gene. The V gene lost 4 bases and the J gene lost 0 bases, with 16 bases spanning the gap. CDR3 in DNA: TGTGCCAGCTCACTGAGAGAGTGGGTAAGCTCCTACGAGCAGTACTTC. Protein product: CASSLREWVSSYEQYF.

This clonotype was seen many times. The chain recombines TRBV12-3 or TRBV12-4 with TRBJ1-4, with D perhaps TRBD1 (6 bases). The germline V and J ends were trimmed by 5 bases and 6 bases, with 16 bases remaining between them. The CDR3 covers 15 residues. The CDR3 bases are TGTGCCAGCAGTCCCAGGGGTTGGTCGGATGAAAAACTGTTTTTT. Its protein is CASSPRGWSDEKLFF.

This clonotype was detected ten times or more. The J gene is TRBJ2-3, the V gene TRBV6-2 or TRBV6-3, with D possibly matching TRBD2 (5 bases). CDR3 size: 13 residues. Germline values: CDR1 MNHEY, CDR2 SVGEGT. V was pared by 0 bases and J by 5 bases, with 6 bases between. The CDR3 here is CASSYSSGDTQYF. The CDR3 nucleotides read TGTGCCAGCAGTTACTCCAGCGGAGATACGCAGTATTTT.

This clonotype came up many times. The rearrangement links TRBV2 to TRBJ1-1; 7 bases agree with TRBD1. The CDR3 covers 14 residues. Per the germline V gene, CDR1 is SNHLY and CDR2 is FYNNEI. J lost 5 bases, V lost 8 bases, and 11 bases had no gene match. Here the CDR3 reads CASHSKTGETEAFF. The CDR3 bases are TGTGCCAGCCATAGTAAAACAGGGGAGACTGAAGCTTTCTTT. Combining the CDR3 with reference TRBV2 and TRBJ1-1 gives the whole variable domain EPEVTQTPSHQVTQMGQEVILRCVPISNHLYFYWYRQILGQKVEFLVSFYNNEISEKSEIFDDQFSVERPDGSNFTLKIRSTKLEDSAMYFCASHSKTGETEAFFGQGTRLTVV.

This clonotype was detected only a few times. The V gene is TRBV28, the J gene TRBJ2-7; no reliable D call. Germline V CDR1 and CDR2: MDHEN, SYDVKM. Trimming took off 1 base at V and 5 bases at J, with 6 bases between the two ends. This CDR3 contains 12 residues. The CDR3 sequence: CASSLFRNEQYF. Written as DNA, the CDR3 is TGTGCCAGCAGTTTATTCCGCAACGAGCAGTACTTC.

This rearrangement joins TRBV7-9 to TRBJ1-4; perhaps TRBD1 as D (5 bases). Germline values: CDR1 SEHNR, CDR2 FQNEAQ (reference sequence). Trimming took off 5 bases at V and 2 bases at J, with 21 bases between the two ends. The CDR3 covers 18 residues. The CDR3 DNA reads as TGTGCCAGCAGCCCACGTCCGGGGCCCTTGGGGACTAATGAAAAACTGTTTTTT. Its translation is CASSPRPGPLGTNEKLFF.

There are many counts of this clonotype. The V and J genes are TRBV4-1 and TRBJ1-4; no definite D call. Germline lookup yields CDR1 MGHRA and CDR2 YSYEKL. CDR3 length: 15 residues. Trimming removed 3 bases from V and 2 bases from J, with 10 bases in between. CDR3 in DNA: TGCGCCAGCAGCCAGCCAGGATCGACTAATGAAAAACTGTTTTTT. Amino acids: CASSQPGSTNEKLFF.

The gene calls are TRBV11-2 and TRBJ1-6, with TRBD1 identical over 10 bases. Germline CDR1 is SGHAT and CDR2 is FQNNGV. With 6 bases clipped from V and 10 bases from J, the junction kept 9 bases outside the gene matches. The CDR3 is made up of 15 amino acids. The CDR3 sequence is CASRPGQGRASPLHF. The CDR3, as DNA: TGTGCCAGCAGACCGGGACAGGGGCGCGCCTCACCCCTCCACTTT.

This clonotype was detected ten times or more. V and J are TRBV6-2 or TRBV6-3 and TRBJ2-5; no clear D gene. V lost 6 bases to trimming and J lost 5 bases, with 13 bases between them. Germline V gene lookup returns CDR1 MNHEY and CDR2 SVGEGT. This CDR3 comprises 13 residues. The CDR3 bases are TGTGCCAGCAGCTATCCGGGTGGGGAGACCCAGTACTTC. Its translation is CASSYPGGETQYF.

This clonotype was recorded a few times. The rearrangement links TRBV12-5 to TRBJ2-2; 11 bases agree with TRBD2. The CDR3 is made up of 14 amino acids. Germline lookup yields CDR1 LGHNT and CDR2 FRNRAP. V lost 6 bases and J lost 7; bases outside the gene matches: 4. The CDR3, as DNA: TGTGCTAGTGGGACTAGCGGGAAGGGCGGGGAGCTGTTTTTT. Its protein is CASGTSGKGGELFF. Based on the CDR3 plus reference TRBV12-5 and TRBJ2-2, the full variable domain is DARVTQTPRHKVTEMGQEVTMRCQPILGHNTVFWYRQTMMQGLELLAYFRNRAPLDDSGMPKDRFSAEMPDATLATLKIQPSEPRDSAVYFCASGTSGKGGELFFGEGSRLTVL.

The chain recombines TRBV27 with TRBJ2-7; 7 bases match TRBD1. The germline V gene encodes CDR1 MNHEY and CDR2 SMNVEV (reference sequence). This CDR3 region has 14 residues. V dropped 6 bases and J dropped 2; count of bases not matched to a gene: 7. The CDR3 coding sequence is TGTGCCAGCAGACCGGGACAGTCGCCCTACGAGCAGTACTTC. Protein sequence: CASRPGQSPYEQYF.

This clonotype has a count of ten or more. The chain has TRBV2 and TRBJ2-7; no definite D call. The CDR3 has 11 amino acids. The V gene's germline CDR1 is SNHLY and CDR2 FYNNEI. Trimming pared 1 base from V and 4 bases from J, leaving 2 bases between. The CDR3 DNA sequence: TGTGCCAGCAGTGAAGGGTACGAGCAGTACTTC. It codes for CASSEGYEQYF.

The V and J genes are TRBV18 and TRBJ1-4, with D unresolved. V dropped 5 bases and J dropped 6 bases, with 10 bases sitting between them. This CDR3 has 13 residues. Looked up from germline, CDR1 is KGHSH and CDR2 is LQKENI. The DNA for the CDR3 is TGTGCCAGCTCAGTAGGGATCGATGAAAAACTGTTTTTT. Protein product: CASSVGIDEKLFF.